This TCR beta chain appears in the sequencing data of a study of cytomegalovirus exposure and HLA in healthy donors. There are a few counts of this clone. The PCR was carried out with 60 Vbeta primers and 13 Jbeta primers. Using immunoSEQ multiplex PCR, the repertoire was profiled, and TCRdb retains in-frame clones only, with some absent. The table lists more than 150,000 clones, roughly 75% of them singletons. V lost 0 bases, J lost 4 bases, and 9 bases lay in between. Germline loops: CDR1 SGHTA, CDR2 FQGTGA. The CDR3 loop spans 14 amino acids. The sequenced sample consisted of PBMCs. The chain combines TRBV7-3 with TRBJ1-1, with TRBD1 as a possible D gene (5 bases). The sequence was collected from a woman between 35 and 50 years old in good health and CMV-seropositive. In nucleotides, the CDR3 is TGTGCCAGCAGCTTAACGTCGACAGCCACTGAAGCTTTCTTT. Its protein product is CASSLTSTATEAFF.